This T cell receptor (beta chain) was documented in a study of T cell responses to AZD1222 COVID-19 vaccine. Clones were read by immunoSEQ multiplex PCR, and TCRdb kept only the in-frame ones, dropping some. The table lists approximately 130,000 clones, around 89% of them singletons. The CDR3 consists of 15 residues. The gene calls are TRBV21-1 and TRBJ2-7; the D call of TRBD2 is as the table states it, not checked on the DNA. TRBV21-1 is a recognized pseudogene. Sample: peripheral blood, taken on day 0 of MenACWY control vaccination. This clonotype originated in an adult in good health. The CDR3 sequence: CASSKLGLAAYEQYF. CDR3 DNA sequence: TGTGCCAGCAGCAAATTGGGACTAGCAGCTTACGAGCAGTACTTC.